This T cell receptor (beta chain) was sequenced during a study of PD-1 blockade in classical Hodgkin lymphoma. Study observations and caveats: Before treatment, TCR diversity in newly diagnosed patients was reportedly lower than in healthy donors.

With respect to this clone: Its antigen remains unknown.

The protocol was immunoSEQ multiplex PCR, while the TCRdb copy is restricted to in-frame clones and leaves out a portion. The table lists roughly 96,000 clones, about 92% of them singletons, with approximately 2% in the top ten. The time point here: cycle 4 day 1 (C4D1), after less than 7 weeks of nivolumab. Every patient was affected by relapse after autologous stem cell transplantation, while exposure to brentuximab vedotin was not uniform. Complete response, partial response or progressive disease was each patient's best response. CDR1 SGHRS and CDR2 YFSETQ come from the germline V gene. The V end was cut by 3 bases, the J end by 8 bases, with 17 bases between. This CDR3 is 15 amino acids long.

The clonotype originates from a human donor with classical Hodgkin lymphoma. The sample here was peripheral blood mononuclear cells (PBMCs), taken before the fourth cycle of nivolumab. The chain joins TRBV5-1 to TRBJ1-4; unclear D gene. Here the CDR3 reads CASSSSAIGREKLFF. CDR3 sequence (DNA): TGCGCCAGCAGCTCCAGCGCGATAGGAAGGGAAAAACTGTTTTTT.